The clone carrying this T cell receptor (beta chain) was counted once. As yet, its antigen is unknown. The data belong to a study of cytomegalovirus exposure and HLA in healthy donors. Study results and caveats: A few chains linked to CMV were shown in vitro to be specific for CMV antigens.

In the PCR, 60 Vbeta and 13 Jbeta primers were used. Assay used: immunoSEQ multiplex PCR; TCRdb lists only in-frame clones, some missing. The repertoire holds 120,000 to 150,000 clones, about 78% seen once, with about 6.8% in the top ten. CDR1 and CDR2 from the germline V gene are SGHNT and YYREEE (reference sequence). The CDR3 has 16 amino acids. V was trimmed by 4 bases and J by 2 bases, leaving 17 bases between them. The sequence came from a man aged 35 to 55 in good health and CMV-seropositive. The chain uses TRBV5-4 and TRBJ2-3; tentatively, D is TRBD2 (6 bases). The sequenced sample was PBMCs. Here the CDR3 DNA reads TGTGCCAGCAGCGAGGCGGGAAGTCGGAACACAGATACGCAGTATTTT. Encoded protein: CASSEAGSRNTDTQYF.